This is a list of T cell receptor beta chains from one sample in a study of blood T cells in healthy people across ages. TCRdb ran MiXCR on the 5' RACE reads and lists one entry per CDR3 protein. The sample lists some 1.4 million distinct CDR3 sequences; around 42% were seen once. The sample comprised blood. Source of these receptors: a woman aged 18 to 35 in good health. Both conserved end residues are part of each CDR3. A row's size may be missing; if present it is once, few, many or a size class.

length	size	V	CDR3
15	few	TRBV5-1	CASSGGTGATDTQYF
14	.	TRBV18	CASSPRADSYEQYF
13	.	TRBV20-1	CSAAGTTYNEQFF
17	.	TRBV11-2	CASSSPSGRAIYNEQYF
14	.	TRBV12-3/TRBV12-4	CASTGGTIDQPQHF
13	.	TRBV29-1	CSVEGDSTDTQYF
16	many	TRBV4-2	CASSQDLAASGNIQYF
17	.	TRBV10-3	CAISEPNPRSGANVLTF
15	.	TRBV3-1	CASSTPRLNSDEQFF
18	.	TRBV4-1	CASSQERSGLAGRETQYF
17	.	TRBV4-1	CASSQVWTGDVNTEAFF
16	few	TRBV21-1	CANYLMTGHPYNEQFF
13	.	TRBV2	CASIGGFTGELFF
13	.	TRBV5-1	CASKPTGDNEQFF
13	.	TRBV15	CATSRPGEETQYF
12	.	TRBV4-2	CASSREEDTQYF
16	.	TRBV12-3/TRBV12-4	CASSLGQARMNTEAFF
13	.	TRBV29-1	CSVRTSGTDTQYF
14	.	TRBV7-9	CTSSTDGAQSEAFF
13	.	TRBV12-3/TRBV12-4	CASSAPGPTRAFF
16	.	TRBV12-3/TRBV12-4	CASSFPPTGAPNEQFF
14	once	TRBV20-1	CSARGTSGGYEQFF
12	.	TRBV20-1	CSARGPSGSAFF
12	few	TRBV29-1	CSGARVTDTQYF
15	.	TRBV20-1	CSARRDGGSNQPQHF
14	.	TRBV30	CAWTTGGTYNEQFF
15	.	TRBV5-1	CASSFTLDRSYEQYF
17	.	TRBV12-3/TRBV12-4	CASSHPMGGISMAEAFF
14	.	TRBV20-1	CSANGKTSTDTQYF
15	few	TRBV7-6	CASSSTGQANYGYTF
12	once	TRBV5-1	CASSFSEETQFF
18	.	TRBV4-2	CASSQEGVTQLAKNIQYF
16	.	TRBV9	CASSPHRQGRDYGYTF
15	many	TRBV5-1	CASSLEGSSTDTQYF
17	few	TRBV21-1	CASSSGTIRPPRDTQYF
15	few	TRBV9	CASSPGTSGHNEQYF
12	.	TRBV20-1	CSARRPSDTQYF
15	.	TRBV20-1	CSASVRGANYNEQYF
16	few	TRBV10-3	CAISESRSYRVNGYTF
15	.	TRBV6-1	CASNPQGAGNQPQHF
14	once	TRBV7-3	CVSRPGQRNSPLHF
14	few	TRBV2	CATRVKGGRDGYTF
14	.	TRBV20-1	CSVSPGTGGVEQFF
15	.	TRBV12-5	CASGDWTDGKETQYF
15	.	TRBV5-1	CASTKYRDQSSGYTF
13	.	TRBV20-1	CSAGESLNDGYTF
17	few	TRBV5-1	CASSSRISGREYNEQFF
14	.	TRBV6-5	CASSYSHGANIQYF
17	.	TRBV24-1	CATSDTFGMEGTDTQYF
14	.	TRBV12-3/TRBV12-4	CASNRRDRGNIQYF
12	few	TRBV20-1	CSARDKLLGQYF